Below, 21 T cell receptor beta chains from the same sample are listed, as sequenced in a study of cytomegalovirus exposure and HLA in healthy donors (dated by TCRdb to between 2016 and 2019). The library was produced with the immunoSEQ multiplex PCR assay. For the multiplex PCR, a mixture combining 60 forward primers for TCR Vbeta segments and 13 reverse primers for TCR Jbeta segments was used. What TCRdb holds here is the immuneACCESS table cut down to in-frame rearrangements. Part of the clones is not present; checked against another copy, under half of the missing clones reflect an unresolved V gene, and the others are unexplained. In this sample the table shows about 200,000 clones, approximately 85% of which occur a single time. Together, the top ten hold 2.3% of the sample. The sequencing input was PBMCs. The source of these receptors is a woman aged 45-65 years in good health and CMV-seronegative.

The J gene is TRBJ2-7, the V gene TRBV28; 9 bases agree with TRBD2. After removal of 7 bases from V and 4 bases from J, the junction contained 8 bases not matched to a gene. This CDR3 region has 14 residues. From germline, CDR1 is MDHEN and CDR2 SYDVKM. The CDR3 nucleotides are TGTGCCAGCACCGCGACTAGCGGAGAGTACGAGCAGTACTTC. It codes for CASTATSGEYEQYF. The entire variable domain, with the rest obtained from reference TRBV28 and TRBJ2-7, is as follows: DVKVTQSSRYLVKRTGEKVFLECVQDMDHENMFWYRQDPGLGLRLIYFSYDVKMKEKGDIPEGYSVSREKKERFSLILESASTNQTSMYLCASTATSGEYEQYFGPGTRLTVT.

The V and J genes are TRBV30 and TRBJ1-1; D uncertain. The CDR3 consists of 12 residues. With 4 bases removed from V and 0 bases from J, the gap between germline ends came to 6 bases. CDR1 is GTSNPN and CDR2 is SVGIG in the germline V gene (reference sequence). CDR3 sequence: CAWNIMNTEAFF. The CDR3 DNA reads TGTGCCTGGAACATCATGAACACTGAAGCTTTCTTT. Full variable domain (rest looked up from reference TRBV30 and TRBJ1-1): SQTIHQWPATLVQPVGSPLSLECTVEGTSNPNLYWYRQAAGRGLQLLFYSVGIGQISSEVPQNLSASRPQDRQFILSSKKLLLSDSGFYLCAWNIMNTEAFFGQGTRLTVV.

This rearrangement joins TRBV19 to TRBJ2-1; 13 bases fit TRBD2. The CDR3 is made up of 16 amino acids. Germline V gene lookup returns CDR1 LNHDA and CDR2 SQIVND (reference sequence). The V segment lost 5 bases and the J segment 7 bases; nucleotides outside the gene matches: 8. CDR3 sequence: CASSPGGLAGSNEQFF. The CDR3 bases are TGTGCCAGTAGTCCAGGGGGACTAGCGGGATCTAATGAGCAGTTCTTC.

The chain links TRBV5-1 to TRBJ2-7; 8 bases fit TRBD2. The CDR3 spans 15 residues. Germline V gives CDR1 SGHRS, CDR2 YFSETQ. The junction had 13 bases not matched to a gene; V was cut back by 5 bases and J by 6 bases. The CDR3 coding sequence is TGCGCCAGCAGGGTAGCGGGAAATTTTCCCGGCGAGCAGTACTTC. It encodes CASRVAGNFPGEQYF.

CDR3 region: CASSDTKLGLETEAFF. The CDR3 coding sequence is TGTGCCAGTAGTGATACCAAATTGGGGCTGGAAACTGAAGCTTTCTTT. V usage is TRBV19 and J usage is TRBJ1-1, with D possibly being TRBD1 (5 bases). Trimming stripped 5 bases from V and 5 bases from J, with 21 bases between. Germline V gene sequence: CDR1 LNHDA, CDR2 SQIVND (reference sequence). The CDR3 runs 16 residues.

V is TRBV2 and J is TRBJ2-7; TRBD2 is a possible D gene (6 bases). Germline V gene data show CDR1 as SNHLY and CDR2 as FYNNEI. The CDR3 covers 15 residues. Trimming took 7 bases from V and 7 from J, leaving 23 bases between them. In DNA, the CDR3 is TGTGCCAGCATCCGGGACTTAGCCGAGATGGGGGAGCAGTACTTC. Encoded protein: CASIRDLAEMGEQYF.

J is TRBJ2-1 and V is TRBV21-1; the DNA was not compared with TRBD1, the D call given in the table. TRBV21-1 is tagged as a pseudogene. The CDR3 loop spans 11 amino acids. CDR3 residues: CSRGRYNEQFF. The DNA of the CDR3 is TGTTCCAGGGGGCGCTACAATGAGCAGTTCTTC.

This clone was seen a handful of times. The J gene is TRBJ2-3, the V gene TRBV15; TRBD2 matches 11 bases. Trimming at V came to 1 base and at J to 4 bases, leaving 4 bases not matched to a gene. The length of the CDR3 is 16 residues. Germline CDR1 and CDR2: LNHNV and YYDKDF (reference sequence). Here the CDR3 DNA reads TGTGCCACCAGCAGAGGGCTAGCGGGAGGAGCAGATACGCAGTATTTT. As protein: CATSRGLAGGADTQYF.

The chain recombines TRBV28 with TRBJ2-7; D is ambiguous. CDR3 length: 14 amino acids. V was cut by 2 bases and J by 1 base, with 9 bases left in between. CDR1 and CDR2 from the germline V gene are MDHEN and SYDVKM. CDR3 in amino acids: CASSLRSSSYEQYF. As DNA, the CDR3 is TGTGCCAGCAGTTTACGCAGTTCATCCTACGAGCAGTACTTC.

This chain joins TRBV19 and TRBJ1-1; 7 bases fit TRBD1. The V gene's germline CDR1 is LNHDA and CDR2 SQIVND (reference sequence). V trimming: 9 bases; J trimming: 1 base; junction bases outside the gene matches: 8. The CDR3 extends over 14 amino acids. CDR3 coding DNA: TGTGCCAGCACGACAGGGATGGCGAACACTGAAGCTTTCTTT. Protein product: CASTTGMANTEAFF. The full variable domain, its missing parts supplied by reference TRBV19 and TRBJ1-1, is DGGITQSPKYLFRKEGQNVTLSCEQNLNHDAMYWYRQDPGQGLRLIYYSQIVNDFQKGDIAEGYSVSREKKESFPLTVTSAQKNPTAFYLCASTTGMANTEAFFGQGTRLTVV.

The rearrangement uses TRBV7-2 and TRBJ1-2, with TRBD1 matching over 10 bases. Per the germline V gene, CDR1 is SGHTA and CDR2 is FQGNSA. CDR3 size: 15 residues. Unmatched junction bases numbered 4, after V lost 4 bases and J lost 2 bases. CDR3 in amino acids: CASSYVTGGNYGYTF. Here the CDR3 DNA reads TGTGCCAGCAGCTACGTGACAGGGGGCAACTATGGCTACACCTTC. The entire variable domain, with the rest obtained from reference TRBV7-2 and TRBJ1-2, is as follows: GAGVSQSPSNKVTEKGKDVELRCDPISGHTALYWYRQSLGQGLEFLIYFQGNSAPDKSGLPSDRFSAERTGGSVSTLTIQRTQQEDSAVYLCASSYVTGGNYGYTFGSGTRLTVV.

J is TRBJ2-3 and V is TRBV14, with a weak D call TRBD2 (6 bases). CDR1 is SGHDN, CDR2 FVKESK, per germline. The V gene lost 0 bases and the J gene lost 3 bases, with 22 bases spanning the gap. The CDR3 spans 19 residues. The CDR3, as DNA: TGTGCCAGCAGCCAAGAGCAAGCGGGTCTAACCCGAGGGACAGATACGCAGTATTTT. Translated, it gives CASSQEQAGLTRGTDTQYF.

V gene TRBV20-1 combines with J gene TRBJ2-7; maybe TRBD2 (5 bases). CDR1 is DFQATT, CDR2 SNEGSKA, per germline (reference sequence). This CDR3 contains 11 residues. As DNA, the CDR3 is TGCACCGAGCCGGGGTTGGGGGAGCAGTACTTC. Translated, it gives CTEPGLGEQYF.

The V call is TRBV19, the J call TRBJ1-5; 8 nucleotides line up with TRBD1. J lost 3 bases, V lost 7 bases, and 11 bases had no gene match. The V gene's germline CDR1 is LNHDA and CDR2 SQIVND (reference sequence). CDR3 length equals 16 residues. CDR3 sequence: CASNFGQGASNQPQHF. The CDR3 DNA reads TGTGCCAGTAACTTCGGACAGGGAGCCTCCAATCAGCCCCAGCATTTT. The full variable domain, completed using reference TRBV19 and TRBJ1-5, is DGGITQSPKYLFRKEGQNVTLSCEQNLNHDAMYWYRQDPGQGLRLIYYSQIVNDFQKGDIAEGYSVSREKKESFPLTVTSAQKNPTAFYLCASNFGQGASNQPQHFGDGTRLSIL.

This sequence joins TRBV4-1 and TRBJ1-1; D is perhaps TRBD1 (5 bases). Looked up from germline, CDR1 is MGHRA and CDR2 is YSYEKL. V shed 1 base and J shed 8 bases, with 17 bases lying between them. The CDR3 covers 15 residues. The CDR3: CASSQGPGGGVEAFF. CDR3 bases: TGCGCCAGCAGCCAAGGACCTGGGGGGGGAGTCGAAGCTTTCTTT.

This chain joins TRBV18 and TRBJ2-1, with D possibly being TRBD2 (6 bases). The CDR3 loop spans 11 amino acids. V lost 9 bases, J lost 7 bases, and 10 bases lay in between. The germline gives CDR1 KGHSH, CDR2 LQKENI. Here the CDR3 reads CASRRGNEQFF. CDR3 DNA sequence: TGTGCCAGTCGGCGGGGAAATGAGCAGTTCTTC.

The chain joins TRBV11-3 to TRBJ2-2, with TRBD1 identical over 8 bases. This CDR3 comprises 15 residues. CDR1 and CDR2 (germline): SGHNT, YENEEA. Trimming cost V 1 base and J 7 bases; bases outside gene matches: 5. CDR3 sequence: CASSLGQGASGELFF. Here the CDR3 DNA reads TGTGCCAGCAGCTTAGGGCAGGGGGCAAGCGGGGAGCTGTTTTTT.

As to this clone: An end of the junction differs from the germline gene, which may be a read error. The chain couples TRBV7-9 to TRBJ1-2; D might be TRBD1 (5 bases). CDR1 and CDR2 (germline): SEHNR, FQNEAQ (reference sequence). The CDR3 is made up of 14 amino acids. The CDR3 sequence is CSSSLNGQRYGYTF. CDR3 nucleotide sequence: TGTTCCAGCAGCTTGAACGGACAACGCTATGGCTACACCTTC.

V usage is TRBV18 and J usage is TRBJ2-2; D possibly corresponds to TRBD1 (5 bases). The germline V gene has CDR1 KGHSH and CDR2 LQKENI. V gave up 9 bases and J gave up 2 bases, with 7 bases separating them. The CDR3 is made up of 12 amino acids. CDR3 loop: CARRGNTGELFF. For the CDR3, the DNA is TGTGCCAGAAGGGGCAACACCGGGGAGCTGTTTTTT.

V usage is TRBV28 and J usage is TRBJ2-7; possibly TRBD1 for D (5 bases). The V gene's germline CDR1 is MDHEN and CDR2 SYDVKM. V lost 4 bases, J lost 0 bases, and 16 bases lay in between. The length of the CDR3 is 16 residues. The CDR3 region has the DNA TGTGCCAGCAGTTGGGTCGACAGCTTCGACTCCTACGAGCAGTACTTC. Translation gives CASSWVDSFDSYEQYF.

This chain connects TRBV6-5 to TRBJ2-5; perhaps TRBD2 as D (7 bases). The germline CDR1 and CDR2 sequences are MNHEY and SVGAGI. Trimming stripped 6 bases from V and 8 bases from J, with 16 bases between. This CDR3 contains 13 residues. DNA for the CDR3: TGTGCCAGCAGACCTAGCGGAGGGGGAACCCAGTACTTC. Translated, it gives CASRPSGGGTQYF.